A selection of T cell receptor beta chains follows, all from one sample in a study of cytomegalovirus exposure and HLA in healthy donors. Repertoires were generated with immunoSEQ multiplex PCR, while TCRdb's copy carries only in-frame clones and drops some. The repertoire includes some 33,000 clones, less than 70% of them detected once, and 20% to 25% sits in the top ten. Sample: PBMCs. The origin of the receptors is a man in his fifties or sixties in good health and CMV-seropositive. CDR3s include the opening cysteine and the closing phenylalanine or tryptophan. The D gene is left open where the match is weak. The size field is filled for only some rows; it gives once, few, many or a size class.

v_gene	d_gene	j_gene	abundance	len	CDR3nt	CDR3aa
TRBV30	.	TRBJ2-1	.	12	TGTGCCGGAGGGAGGCGTGTCAATGAGCAGTTCTTC	CAGGRRVNEQFF
TRBV10-1	.	TRBJ1-1	many	13	TGCGCCAGCAGACTAACTCTGAACACTGAAGCTTTCTTT	CASRLTLNTEAFF
TRBV6-6	.	TRBJ1-5	.	12	TGTGCCAGCAGCCCGGCGGATCAGCCCCAGCATTTT	CASSPADQPQHF
TRBV9	TRBD1	TRBJ2-5	.	15	TGTGCCAGCAGCTTTCGGGACAGGGCGGGGGAGACCCAGTACTTC	CASSFRDRAGETQYF
TRBV15	.	TRBJ1-6	.	12	TGTGCCACCAGCAGAGGACTATCACCCCTCCACTTT	CATSRGLSPLHF
TRBV5-1	.	TRBJ2-3	few	14	TGCGCCAGCAGCTTGGGGAGGACGCACGATACGCAGTATTTT	CASSLGRTHDTQYF
TRBV5-1	TRBD1	TRBJ1-3	.	17	TGCGCCAGCAGCCTACTTGGGGGGACAGGGGGCGAAAACACCATATATTTT	CASSLLGGTGGENTIYF
TRBV5-8	.	TRBJ2-1	.	15	TGTGCCAGCGTCCGTGGGGGGCGGGGGTACAATGAGCAGTTCTTC	CASVRGGRGYNEQFF
TRBV6-1	.	TRBJ2-7	.	14	TGTGCCAGCAGCGAGACAGGAACCTACTACGAGCAGTACTTC	CASSETGTYYEQYF
TRBV5-1	.	TRBJ2-3	.	13	TGCGCCAGCAGCTTGCTAGTTACAGATACGCAGTATTTT	CASSLLVTDTQYF
TRBV7-9	.	TRBJ1-1	few	13	TGTGCCAGCAGCTTATCAATGAACACTGAAGCTTTCTTT	CASSLSMNTEAFF
TRBV4-1	.	TRBJ1-5	.	15	TGCGCCAGCAGCCAAGTACTCGGCAGGAATCAGCCCCAGCATTTT	CASSQVLGRNQPQHF
TRBV7-2	.	TRBJ1-5	.	13	TGTGCCAGCAGCTCTCACAGAGATCAGCCCCAGCATTTT	CASSSHRDQPQHF
TRBV30	.	TRBJ2-7	.	12	TGTGCCTGGAGTCCTAACTCTTACGAGCAGTACTTC	CAWSPNSYEQYF
TRBV5-1	.	TRBJ1-1	.	13	TGCGCCAGCAGCTGGAGGGTCGGGACTGAAGCTTTCTTT	CASSWRVGTEAFF
TRBV5-1	TRBD1	TRBJ2-7	.	16	TGCGCCAGCAGCTTCAATACAGGGGGACTTTCCTACGAGCAGTACTTC	CASSFNTGGLSYEQYF
TRBV7-6	.	TRBJ2-3	.	15	TGTGCCAGCAGCTTGGGCGAACGCAACACAGATACGCAGTATTTT	CASSLGERNTDTQYF
TRBV7-2	.	TRBJ1-4	.	13	TGTGCCAGCAGCCCCGACAGAGCCGGAAAACTGTTTTTT	CASSPDRAGKLFF
TRBV28	.	TRBJ2-2	.	17	TGTGCCAGCAGTCCCCATAGGCAGGGGACGGGCACCGGGGAGCTGTTTTTT	CASSPHRQGTGTGELFF
TRBV5-1	.	TRBJ1-5	.	13	TGCGCCAGCAGCTTGGCCCACAATCAGCCCCAGCATTTT	CASSLAHNQPQHF
TRBV2	TRBD2	TRBJ2-1	.	15	TGTGCCAGCAGTGAACTGCGGGGGGGCCTTAATGAGCAGTTCTTC	CASSELRGGLNEQFF
TRBV6-7	.	TRBJ1-2	.	15	TGTGCCAGCGGAAGGGGGACGGGACAATCCTATGGCTACACCTTC	CASGRGTGQSYGYTF
TRBV19	.	TRBJ1-6	.	15	TGTGCCAGTAGTTTTACGACAGCCGAAAATTCACCCCTCCACTTT	CASSFTTAENSPLHF
TRBV6-4	.	TRBJ2-3	few	14	TGTGCCAGCAGTGCTACTACTAGCACAGATACGCAGTATTTT	CASSATTSTDTQYF
TRBV2	.	TRBJ2-5	few	13	TGTGCCAGCAGTGTGGCAGGGTACGAGACCCAGTACTTC	CASSVAGYETQYF
TRBV10-3	TRBD1	TRBJ1-2	.	14	TGTGCCATCCAGACAGGGGGGCAGAACTATGGCTACACCTTC	CAIQTGGQNYGYTF
TRBV7-9	.	TRBJ1-1	.	14	TGTGCCAGCAGCGATAGGGGGGGTGTCACTGAAGCTTTCTTT	CASSDRGGVTEAFF